This T cell receptor beta chain was captured by sequencing in a study of T cell repertoires in cytomegalovirus infection. TCRdb analysed the reads with MiXCR anew, one entry per CDR3 protein. Found here are 300,000 to 400,000 distinct CDR3 sequences, 25% to 30% of them singletons; the top ten hold around 19%. This clonotype was picked up many times. The antigen is not known. V was clipped by 4 bases and J by 6 bases; unmatched bases: 6. CDR1 and CDR2 (germline): SGHRS, YFSETQ. The CDR3 totals 13 residues. The chain has TRBV5-1 and TRBJ2-7, with TRBD1 identical over 8 bases. Sample: cultured PBMCs, taken from culture after CMV antigen stimulation. The clonotype was recovered from a human donor in good health (CMV status not recorded). Some clones in this sample may be carry-over from other donors' samples. CDR3 residues: CASSLQDRAEQYF. CDR3 in DNA: TGCGCCAGCAGCCTCCAGGACAGGGCCGAGCAGTACTTC.